This entry concerns a single T cell receptor beta chain. These data belong to a study of T cell changes during pregnancy in multiple sclerosis. Sequenced by immunoSEQ multiplex PCR; TCRdb stores in-frame clones only, minus some. There are approximately 37,000 clones in the sample; around 94% occur only once, and 1.7% lies in the top ten. Germline V gene data show CDR1 as SEHNR and CDR2 as FQNEAQ (reference sequence). CDR3 length equals 11 residues. V lost 5 bases and J 2 bases, leaving 3 bases between the germline ends. The source was peripheral blood, collected in the third trimester of pregnancy. The receptor was derived from a female donor with multiple sclerosis, enrolled in a pregnancy study. The chain combines TRBV7-9 with TRBJ2-5, with D unresolved. The CDR3, as DNA: TGTGCCAGCAGCCAACAAGAGACCCAGTACTTC. It codes for CASSQQETQYF.